The 13 T cell receptor beta chains below come from one sample, sequenced in a study of blood T cell repertoires in COVID-19. TCRdb keeps only in-frame clones here, not all; method: immunoSEQ multiplex PCR. The sample contains around 230,000 clones, 80% to 90% of which appear only once. What was sequenced was peripheral blood. The receptors derive from a woman between 50 and 59 years old with acute or convalescent COVID-19.

This chain joins TRBV19 and TRBJ2-2; 11 nucleotides agree with TRBD2. CDR1 and CDR2 from the germline V gene are LNHDA and SQIVND (reference sequence). V was pared by 6 bases and J by 4 bases, with 4 bases of the junction left unmatched. This CDR3 is 15 amino acids long. CDR3 loop: CASRGLAGFTGELFF. In DNA, the CDR3 is TGTGCCAGTAGAGGACTAGCGGGTTTCACCGGGGAGCTGTTTTTT.

This clone has a single count. J is TRBJ2-2 and V is TRBV7-6, with 10 bases that match TRBD2. Germline V gene lookup returns CDR1 SGHVS and CDR2 FNYEAQ. CDR3 length equals 17 residues. V trimming: 1 base; J trimming: 5 bases; junction bases outside the gene matches: 7. The CDR3 DNA reads TGTGCCAGCAGCTTAGGTCTAGCGGGAGCCGGGACCGGGGAGCTGTTTTTT. This translates into CASSLGLAGAGTGELFF. Together with reference TRBV7-6 and TRBJ2-2, the CDR3 gives the full variable domain: GAGVSQSPRYKVTKRGQDVALRCDPISGHVSLYWYRQALGQGPEFLTYFNYEAQQDKSGLPNDRFSAERPEGSISTLTIQRTEQRDSAMYRCASSLGLAGAGTGELFFGEGSRLTVL.

The chain is built from TRBV3-1 (or the pseudogene TRBV3-2) and TRBJ1-4, with D possibly TRBD1 on 6 matching bases. Germline-derived CDR1 and CDR2 are LGHDT and YNNKEL (reference sequence). This CDR3 is built from 14 residues. Trimming cost V 4 bases and J 6 bases, with 12 bases left between them. The CDR3 sequence: CASSPRQDDEKLFF. The CDR3 DNA sequence: TGTGCCAGCAGCCCCCGACAGGATGATGAAAAACTGTTTTTT.

V and J are TRBV9 and TRBJ2-7, with D perhaps matching TRBD2 (7 bases). From germline, CDR1 is SGDLS and CDR2 YYNGEE. The germline V and J ends were trimmed by 3 bases and 2 bases, with 12 bases remaining between them. The CDR3 sequence is 14 residues long. The CDR3 nucleotides are TGTGCCAGCAGCGAGGGAGGGGGAACCTACGAGCAGTACTTC. It is translated as CASSEGGGTYEQYF.

The chain recombines TRBV5-6 with TRBJ2-7; TRBD2 might be the D (5 bases). The CDR3 totals 13 residues. The germline V gene encodes CDR1 SGHDT and CDR2 YYEEEE. Trimming shortened V by 3 bases and J by 7 bases, and 14 bases separated the two germline ends. In DNA, the CDR3 is TGTGCCAGCAGCTCCGGGCCCTCGGGGGAGCAGTACTTC. It codes for CASSSGPSGEQYF.

This clone occurred once. This chain uses TRBV7-2 with TRBJ1-6; 9 nucleotides line up with TRBD1. Per the germline V gene, CDR1 is SGHTA and CDR2 is FQGNSA. With V trimmed by 5 bases and J by 10 bases, 6 bases remained unmatched. The CDR3 consists of 14 residues. The CDR3 is CASSPGTGKSPLHF. CDR3 coding DNA: TGTGCCAGCAGCCCCGGGACAGGGAAGTCACCCCTCCACTTT.

V usage is TRBV21-1 and J usage is TRBJ2-7; the table's D call TRBD2 went unverified against the DNA. TRBV21-1 represents a pseudogene. The CDR3 extends over 24 amino acids. Here the CDR3 DNA reads TGTGCCAGCAGCAAAGGTGGCTCAAAGGGGAACCGGACTAGCGGGGTTCGGGACCGGGTCGAGCAGTACTTC. Residues: CASSKGGSKGNRTSGVRDRVEQYF.

The CDR3 spells CASRGGGTSTDTQYF. In DNA, the CDR3 is TGTGCCAGCAGGGGTGGGGGGACTAGCACAGATACGCAGTATTTT. This chain connects TRBV2 to TRBJ2-3; possible D gene TRBD2, 6 bases. Germline V gene data show CDR1 as SNHLY and CDR2 as FYNNEI. The CDR3 spans 15 residues. Trimming removed 6 bases at V and 0 bases at J, with 13 bases between.

Written as DNA, the CDR3 is TGTGCCAGCAGCCCCCGACAGGGGAAGGTGGACACTGAAGCTTTCTTT. The encoded protein is CASSPRQGKVDTEAFF. The chain recombines TRBV7-2 with TRBJ1-1, with TRBD1 matching 8 bases. This CDR3 is built from 16 residues. In germline, CDR1 is SGHTA, CDR2 FQGNSA. V lost 5 bases, J lost 3 bases, and 11 bases stayed unmatched.

The chain couples TRBV5-1 to TRBJ2-7, with TRBD2 matching 10 bases. The germline CDR1 and CDR2 sequences are SGHRS and YFSETQ. With V trimmed by 8 bases and J by 1 base, 6 bases remained unmatched. There are 14 residues in the CDR3. The CDR3 DNA is TGCGCCAGTCGTCTAGCGGGAGATTCCTACGAGCAGTACTTC. Residues: CASRLAGDSYEQYF.

This chain connects TRBV30 to TRBJ1-1, with 7 bases lining up with TRBD1. The germline CDR1 and CDR2 sequences are GTSNPN and SVGIG (reference sequence). CDR3 length equals 16 residues. J lost 0 bases, V lost 0 bases, and 7 bases had no gene match. The chain's CDR3 is CAWSVKGALLNTEAFF. The CDR3 coding sequence is TGTGCCTGGAGTGTAAAGGGGGCTCTTTTGAACACTGAAGCTTTCTTT.

The V gene is TRBV28, the J gene TRBJ1-5; 9 bases align to TRBD1. The CDR3 sequence is 15 residues long. The J segment lost 4 bases and the V segment lost 4 bases, leaving 5 bases of the junction unmatched. Per germline, CDR1 MDHEN and CDR2 SYDVKM. The CDR3, as DNA: TGTGCCAGCAGTTCCACAGGGGGCTGGAATCAGCCCCAGCATTTT. The encoded protein is CASSSTGGWNQPQHF.

The V gene is TRBV9, the J gene TRBJ1-4; 10 bases are shared with TRBD1. Trimming at V came to 4 bases and at J to 3 bases, leaving 6 bases not matched to a gene. The germline gives CDR1 SGDLS, CDR2 YYNGEE. This CDR3 contains 16 residues. The CDR3 protein is CASSPGQGTSNEKLFF. The DNA of the CDR3 is TGTGCCAGCAGCCCGGGACAGGGGACGTCTAATGAAAAACTGTTTTTT.